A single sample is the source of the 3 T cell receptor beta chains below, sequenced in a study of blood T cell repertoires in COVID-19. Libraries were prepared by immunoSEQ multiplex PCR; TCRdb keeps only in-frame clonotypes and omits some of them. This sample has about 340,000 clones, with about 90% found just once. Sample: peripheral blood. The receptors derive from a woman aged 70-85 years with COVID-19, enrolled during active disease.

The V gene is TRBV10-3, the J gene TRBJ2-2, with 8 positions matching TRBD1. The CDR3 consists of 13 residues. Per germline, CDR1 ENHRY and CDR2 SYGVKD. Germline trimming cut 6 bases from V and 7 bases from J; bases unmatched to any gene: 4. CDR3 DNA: TGTGCCATCAGCAAGACAGGGGACGGGGAGCTGTTTTTT. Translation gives CAISKTGDGELFF.

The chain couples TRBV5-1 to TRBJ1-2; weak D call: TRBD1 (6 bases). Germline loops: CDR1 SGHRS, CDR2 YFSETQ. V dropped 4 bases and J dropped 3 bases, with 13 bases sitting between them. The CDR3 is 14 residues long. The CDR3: CASSAETGYYGYTF. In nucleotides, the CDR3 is TGCGCCAGCAGCGCGGAGACAGGCTACTATGGCTACACCTTC.

DNA for the CDR3: TGTGCCAGCAGCTCCCAGGGAAGGTTGAACACTGAAGCTTTCTTT. Encoded protein: CASSSQGRLNTEAFF. The V and J genes are TRBV7-2 and TRBJ1-1; D might be TRBD1 (5 bases). The germline CDR1 and CDR2 sequences are SGHTA and FQGNSA. The CDR3 has 15 residues. V was clipped by 4 bases and J by 0 bases, with 12 bases between them.